This T cell receptor (beta chain) was sequenced in a study of T-cell memory formation after mild COVID-19. Trimming removed 5 bases from V and 6 bases from J; junction bases left unmatched: 6. Looked up from germline, CDR1 is SGHTA and CDR2 is FQGNSA. There are 14 residues in the CDR3. A few counts support this clonotype. Its specificity is not known. TCRdb reprocessed the 5' RACE reads via MiXCR and lists one record per CDR3 protein. The top ten clones hold roughly 8.1% of a sample with about 560,000 distinct CDR3 sequences, roughly 20% of them seen once. General study findings and limits: Researchers report contracting CD4+ clones mostly in CM and EM, with CD8+ clones in EMRA.

Sequences were obtained from PBMCs or a T cell subset sorted from them (not recorded which). The sequence derives from an adult woman who had mild COVID-19 (a few samples of this study predate the infection). Cell type and time point are not known. The V call is TRBV7-2, the J call TRBJ1-5; the match to TRBD1 covers 8 bases. Written as DNA, the CDR3 is TGTGCCAGCAGCCCAGGGGGCGCGGTTCAGCCCCAGCATTTT. Its protein is CASSPGGAVQPQHF. Based on the CDR3 plus reference TRBV7-2 and TRBJ1-5, the full variable domain is GAGVSQSPSNKVTEKGKDVELRCDPISGHTALYWYRQSLGQGLEFLIYFQGNSAPDKSGLPSDRFSAERTGGSVSTLTIQRTQQEDSAVYLCASSPGGAVQPQHFGDGTRLSIL.